There are a few counts of the clone carrying this T cell receptor (beta chain). Its target is unknown. The data stem from a study of PD-1 blockade in classical Hodgkin lymphoma. Notes on the study in general: What caused the repertoire differences, perhaps disease activity or prior therapy, remains undefined. Newly diagnosed patients were reported to start with lower TCR diversity than healthy donors.

Every patient had relapsed following autologous stem cell transplantation, and cohorts differed in brentuximab vedotin exposure. Best response was recorded as complete response, partial response or progressive disease. Clones were sequenced by immunoSEQ multiplex PCR, and TCRdb holds only the in-frame ones, with some missing. Found here are about 29,000 clones, 78% of them singletons; the top ten hold roughly a third. The sample here was peripheral blood mononuclear cells (PBMCs), taken before the second cycle of nivolumab. The sequence was collected from a human donor with classical Hodgkin lymphoma.

The chain's CDR3 is CASSLASGTGANEQFF. CDR3 sequence (DNA): TGCGCCAGCAGCTTGGCGTCCGGGACAGGGGCAAATGAGCAGTTCTTC. V gene TRBV5-1 combines with J gene TRBJ2-1; 10 bases align to TRBD1. The CDR3 is 16 amino acids. Trimming at V came to 0 bases and at J to 7 bases, leaving 7 bases not matched to a gene. Germline V gene lookup returns CDR1 SGHRS and CDR2 YFSETQ.